This TCR beta chain was identified in a study of T cells after posttransplantation cyclophosphamide. The repertoire was sequenced with immunoSEQ multiplex PCR; TCRdb's copy has only in-frame clones and lacks some. This sample carries 14,000 or so clones, none of them present only once. With V trimmed by 1 base and J by 4 bases, 4 bases remained unmatched. Looked up from germline, CDR1 is SGHRS and CDR2 is YFSETQ. This CDR3 comprises 16 residues. The sample holds many counts of this clone. Busulfan-fludarabine conditioning, marrow transplant, and cyclophosphamide on days +3 and +4 were administered. This receptor was taken from a female patient between 35 and 55 years old who received an allogeneic stem cell transplant from a related donor, was CMV-positive, and had no GVHD. A share of the T cells may be of graft donor origin. This chain links TRBV5-1 with TRBJ2-3; 12 bases line up with TRBD2. Sample: PBMCs, taken 1,000 to 1,200 days after allogeneic stem cell transplant with posttransplant cyclophosphamide. The CDR3 coding sequence is TGCGCCAGCAGCTTGCCGACTAGCGGGGGTGCAGATACGCAGTATTTT. This codes for CASSLPTSGGADTQYF.